This TCR beta chain was sequenced in a study of shared clonotypes between healthy human individuals. CDR1 and CDR2 (germline): SGHRS, YFSETQ. CDR3 size: 15 residues. V lost 0 bases to trimming and J lost 6 bases, with 12 bases between them. In the naive CD8 group, cells lacked CD45RO and were positively selected for CCR7, so terminally differentiated effector memory CD45RA+ cells were left out. Assay used: immunoSEQ multiplex PCR; TCRdb lists only in-frame clones, some missing. The sample lists about 2.1 million clones, around 95% occurring once. This receptor was obtained from a man aged 18 to 30 in good health. Some clones in this sample may be carry-over from other donors' samples. The chain combines TRBV5-1 with TRBJ1-4, with TRBD1 as a possible D gene (6 bases). The sample taken for sequencing was naive CD8+ T cells from PBMCs. The CDR3 DNA reads as TGCGCCAGCAGCTTGGAAGGGGGTTTTCATGAAAAACTGTTTTTT. Translation: CASSLEGGFHEKLFF.